The present TCR beta chain was sequenced within a study of shared clonotypes between healthy human individuals. General study results and limits: Sharing across a handful of donors was seen in 4% to 5% of naive CD4 clonotypes. Generation probabilities were higher for clonotypes shared across all four sorted-subset donors than for unshared ones. Estimated clonotype richness was generally higher in naive than memory subsets.

V lost 1 base and J lost 0; bases outside the gene matches: 5. Germline V gene lookup returns CDR1 LGHNA and CDR2 YNFKEQ. The CDR3 is 17 residues long. This clone was detected ten times or more. The antigen remains undetermined. The study separated CD4+ cells into CD45RA+ naive and CD45RA-negative memory subsets. Measured with immunoSEQ multiplex PCR; TCRdb has only the in-frame clones, and not every one. The sample lists some 680,000 clones; approximately 73% were seen once. The rearrangement uses TRBV4-2 and TRBJ2-7; TRBD2 matches 11 bases. Sequenced material: memory CD4+ T cells sorted from blood. Stated subset: CD45RA-negative fraction. The source of this sequence is a woman in her 30s in good health. The CDR3 DNA follows: TGTGCCAGCAGCCAAGTGACTAGCGGGACCCCCTCCTACGAGCAGTACTTC. Its translation: CASSQVTSGTPSYEQYF.